This TCR beta chain comes out of a study of blood T cell repertoires in COVID-19. The assay was immunoSEQ multiplex PCR, and TCRdb's table has in-frame clones only and misses some. The sample contains tens of thousands of clones, 89% of which appear only once. This CDR3 has 13 residues. In germline, CDR1 is MNHEY, CDR2 SVGEGT. Trimming removed 5 bases at V and 8 bases at J, with 13 bases between. This clonotype was obtained from a man aged 45 to 65 with active COVID-19. V and J are TRBV6-2 or TRBV6-3 and TRBJ1-5; D possibly corresponds to TRBD1 (6 bases). The sequenced sample consisted of peripheral blood. DNA for the CDR3: TGTGCCAGCAGTGGTGGGGGGGCGAAGCCCCAGCATTTT. Translation gives CASSGGGAKPQHF.